This TCR beta chain was identified during a study of cytotoxic CD8 clonotypes in ibrutinib-treated CLL. The method was immunoSEQ multiplex PCR; TCRdb's version includes in-frame clones alone and lacks a portion of them. The repertoire includes 140,000 to 150,000 clones, roughly three quarters of them detected once, and approximately 5.1% sits in the top ten. This CDR3 region has 13 residues. Germline CDR1 and CDR2: SGHRS and YFSETQ. Trimming cost V 4 bases and J 5 bases, with 12 bases left between them. V is TRBV5-1 and J is TRBJ2-5, with D possibly TRBD2 on 7 matching bases. The sequence was collected from a human donor with chronic lymphocytic leukemia. The sequenced sample was PBMCs, obtained after 24 months of ibrutinib treatment. CDR3 sequence: CASSPGGWETQYF. CDR3 nucleotides: TGCGCCAGCAGCCCGGGGGGCTGGGAGACCCAGTACTTC. The whole variable domain, remainder taken from reference TRBV5-1 and TRBJ2-5, is KAGVTQTPRYLIKTRGQQVTLSCSPISGHRSVSWYQQTPGQGLQFLFEYFSETQRNKGNFPGRFSGRQFSNSRSEMNVSTLELGDSALYLCASSPGGWETQYFGPGTRLLVL.